This T cell receptor beta chain was obtained from a study of blood T cell repertoires in COVID-19. The wider study: The United States, Italy and Spain were the sources of the acute and convalescent COVID-19 samples. Sources were T cells, B-cell-depleted T cells, or PBMCs; the material itself was cDNA or gDNA.

The Seattle site enrolled patients during active infection and followed them longitudinally. Germline V CDR1 and CDR2: MNHNY, SVGAGI (reference sequence). Trimming shortened V by 8 bases and J by 3 bases, and 2 bases separated the two germline ends. This CDR3 has 10 residues. The authors' processing: For nucleated cells, counts were estimated from reference gene primer amplification. The data were produced by immunoSEQ multiplex PCR, yet TCRdb's version contains in-frame clones alone and is incomplete. The D gene and trimming were derived from the DNA, and the V and J assignments and clone size from that table. Here the sample spans hundreds of thousands of clones, around 88% being singletons.

The sequence came from a woman aged 55-69 years with COVID-19, enrolled during active disease. Sequencing input: peripheral blood. The gene calls are TRBV6-6 and TRBJ2-1; D uncertain. The CDR3 DNA reads TGTGCCAGCTACTACAATGAGCAGTTCTTC. Protein product: CASYYNEQFF.